These T cell receptor beta chains were read from a single sample in a study of Graves' ophthalmopathy and Graves' hyperthyroidism. MiXCR was run by TCRdb on the multiplex PCR reads, yielding one entry per CDR3 protein. The table has 400,000 or so distinct CDR3 sequences, 15% seen once. Sample: peripheral blood. These receptors were obtained from a woman between 18 and 29 years old with stable Graves' hyperthyroidism. Each CDR3 is given with its conserved first and last residue. The order of the fields is clone size, D gene, J gene, V gene, CDR3 DNA, CDR3 protein. A D gene is named only where the DNA matches it firmly. Clone sizes are given selectively: once, few, many, or a class where the clone is expanded.

clone size: -; D gene: TRBD1; J gene: TRBJ2-7; V gene: TRBV28; CDR3 DNA: TGTGCCAGCAGCCGGGACAGGGGTTTCTACGAGCAGTACTTC; CDR3 protein: CASSRDRGFYEQYF
clone size: many; D gene: -; J gene: TRBJ1-2; V gene: TRBV20-1; CDR3 DNA: TGCAGTGCTAGAGATCTTCAACAGGGTTACGGCTACACCTTC; CDR3 protein: CSARDLQQGYGYTF
clone size: many; D gene: -; J gene: TRBJ1-5; V gene: TRBV12-3/TRBV12-4; CDR3 DNA: TGTGCCAGCAGTTTAGTACCTTACTACGGCAATCAGCCCCAGCATTTT; CDR3 protein: CASSLVPYYGNQPQHF
clone size: -; D gene: -; J gene: TRBJ1-2; V gene: TRBV3-1; CDR3 DNA: TGTGCCAGCAGCCGGCAGGGGACATCCAACTATGGCTACACCTTC; CDR3 protein: CASSRQGTSNYGYTF
clone size: many; D gene: -; J gene: TRBJ2-7; V gene: TRBV5-1; CDR3 DNA: TGCGCCAGCAGCCTCGACGGTCTCGATAGGACGATCTACGAGCAGTACTTC; CDR3 protein: CASSLDGLDRTIYEQYF
clone size: -; D gene: -; J gene: TRBJ1-1; V gene: TRBV10-3; CDR3 DNA: TGTGCCAGCAGTGAGTCCGTATATTCAGTAGGGACTGAAGCTTTCTTT; CDR3 protein: CASSESVYSVGTEAFF
clone size: many; D gene: -; J gene: TRBJ1-2; V gene: TRBV19; CDR3 DNA: TGTGCCAGTAGTACACAGGGTGACTATGGCTACACCTTC; CDR3 protein: CASSTQGDYGYTF
clone size: many; D gene: -; J gene: TRBJ1-6; V gene: TRBV15; CDR3 DNA: TGTGCCACCCGGAGGGATGGATCACCCCTCCACTTT; CDR3 protein: CATRRDGSPLHF
clone size: many; D gene: -; J gene: TRBJ2-7; V gene: TRBV4-1; CDR3 DNA: TGCGCCAGCAGCCGAGAGAGTAGAGGATCCTACGAGCAGTACTTC; CDR3 protein: CASSRESRGSYEQYF
clone size: many; D gene: -; J gene: TRBJ1-2; V gene: TRBV14; CDR3 DNA: TGTGCCAGCAGCCAAGTTGGGTGGGATGGCTACACCTTC; CDR3 protein: CASSQVGWDGYTF
clone size: -; D gene: TRBD1; J gene: TRBJ2-5; V gene: TRBV7-8; CDR3 DNA: TGTGCCAGCAGCGACCGGGACAGTCAAGAGACCCAGTACTTC; CDR3 protein: CASSDRDSQETQYF
clone size: many; D gene: -; J gene: TRBJ1-5; V gene: TRBV7-8; CDR3 DNA: TGTGCCAGCAGCCTGCCGCGTGGACAGCGAAATCAGCCCCAGCATTTT; CDR3 protein: CASSLPRGQRNQPQHF
clone size: many; D gene: -; J gene: TRBJ2-2; V gene: TRBV15; CDR3 DNA: TGTGCCACCAGTCTTACCGGGGAGCTGTTTTTT; CDR3 protein: CATSLTGELFF
clone size: many; D gene: -; J gene: TRBJ1-5; V gene: TRBV13; CDR3 DNA: TGTGCCAGCAGCTACCACAGGGTTGGGAATGGCAATCAGCCCCAGCATTTT; CDR3 protein: CASSYHRVGNGNQPQHF
clone size: many; D gene: TRBD1; J gene: TRBJ2-7; V gene: TRBV29-1; CDR3 DNA: TGCAGCGCCATGACAGGGAGTAAATCCGAGCAGTACTTC; CDR3 protein: CSAMTGSKSEQYF
clone size: -; D gene: -; J gene: TRBJ1-2; V gene: TRBV6-5; CDR3 DNA: TGTGCCAGCAGTTACACTAGAATAGGGCCCTATGGTTACACCTTC; CDR3 protein: CASSYTRIGPYGYTF
clone size: many; D gene: -; J gene: TRBJ1-5; V gene: TRBV12-3/TRBV12-4; CDR3 DNA: TGTGCCAGCACCGACGGACGGTATAGCAATCAGCCCCAGCATTTT; CDR3 protein: CASTDGRYSNQPQHF
clone size: many; D gene: -; J gene: TRBJ1-3; V gene: TRBV25-1; CDR3 DNA: TGTGCCAGCAGATCCCGGGGATCTGGAAACACCATATATTTT; CDR3 protein: CASRSRGSGNTIYF
clone size: many; D gene: TRBD1; J gene: TRBJ2-7; V gene: TRBV24-1; CDR3 DNA: TGTGCCACCGCGGAGTCCGGGACAGGGGCAAAGGAGCAGTACTTC; CDR3 protein: CATAESGTGAKEQYF
clone size: many; D gene: -; J gene: TRBJ1-1; V gene: TRBV6-2/TRBV6-3; CDR3 DNA: TGTGCCAGCAGAGACCAACGTGGCTTGGGCACTGAAGCTTTCTTT; CDR3 protein: CASRDQRGLGTEAFF
clone size: many; D gene: -; J gene: TRBJ2-2; V gene: TRBV5-1; CDR3 DNA: TGCGCCAGCAGCTCCAGGGGCGGGGAGCTGTTTTTT; CDR3 protein: CASSSRGGELFF
clone size: many; D gene: -; J gene: TRBJ1-3; V gene: TRBV7-8; CDR3 DNA: TGTGCCAGCAGCTTACACAGGGCCCCCTCTGGAAACACCATATATTTT; CDR3 protein: CASSLHRAPSGNTIYF
clone size: -; D gene: -; J gene: TRBJ2-5; V gene: TRBV15; CDR3 DNA: TGTGCCACCAGCAGAGTAGGTTGGGGTCCCCAAGAGACCCAGTACTTC; CDR3 protein: CATSRVGWGPQETQYF
clone size: many; D gene: -; J gene: TRBJ1-2; V gene: TRBV6-1; CDR3 DNA: TGTGCCAGCAGGGGCACGGGGAGTATAGGTTGGAACTATGGCTACACCTTC; CDR3 protein: CASRGTGSIGWNYGYTF
clone size: many; D gene: -; J gene: TRBJ2-2; V gene: TRBV7-3; CDR3 DNA: TGTGCCAGCAGCCTGACGGAAACCACCGGGGAGCTGTTTTTT; CDR3 protein: CASSLTETTGELFF
clone size: many; D gene: TRBD1; J gene: TRBJ2-5; V gene: TRBV6-1; CDR3 DNA: TGTGCCAGCAGAGACAGGGCATCGGAGACCCAGTACTTC; CDR3 protein: CASRDRASETQYF
clone size: -; D gene: -; J gene: TRBJ2-5; V gene: TRBV9; CDR3 DNA: TGTGCCAGCAGCGTTTCTGGCCCGAGTAGGGAGACCCAGTACTTC; CDR3 protein: CASSVSGPSRETQYF
clone size: many; D gene: -; J gene: TRBJ2-4; V gene: TRBV6-1; CDR3 DNA: TGTGCCAGCAGTGAAGGGGGCAGGGTGGTAGCCAAAAACATTCAGTACTTC; CDR3 protein: CASSEGGRVVAKNIQYF
clone size: many; D gene: TRBD1; J gene: TRBJ2-7; V gene: TRBV2; CDR3 DNA: TGTGCCAGCAGTGAACGGGGGACAGGCAGCCGACCCGAGCAGTACTTC; CDR3 protein: CASSERGTGSRPEQYF
clone size: few; D gene: TRBD2; J gene: TRBJ2-7; V gene: TRBV20-1; CDR3 DNA: TGCAGTGCTAGGGTAGCGGGGAGCTCCTACGAGCAGTACTTC; CDR3 protein: CSARVAGSSYEQYF
clone size: many; D gene: -; J gene: TRBJ1-2; V gene: TRBV25-1; CDR3 DNA: TGTGCCAGCAGTGGGGCTGTGGGGACGAAAGGCTACACCTTC; CDR3 protein: CASSGAVGTKGYTF
clone size: many; D gene: -; J gene: TRBJ2-2; V gene: TRBV15; CDR3 DNA: TGTGCCACCAGCAGGAGAAGCAACAGGATCCCCGGGGAGCTGTTTTTT; CDR3 protein: CATSRRSNRIPGELFF
clone size: -; D gene: -; J gene: TRBJ2-7; V gene: TRBV5-4; CDR3 DNA: TGTGCCAGCAGCTTCGGCGGGTTCTCCTACGAGCAGTACTTC; CDR3 protein: CASSFGGFSYEQYF
clone size: -; D gene: TRBD2; J gene: TRBJ2-7; V gene: TRBV20-1; CDR3 DNA: TGCAGTGCTAGAACTAGCGGTGTCCGCTACGAGCAGTACTTC; CDR3 protein: CSARTSGVRYEQYF
clone size: many; D gene: TRBD1; J gene: TRBJ1-6; V gene: TRBV11-1; CDR3 DNA: TGTGCCAGCAGCGTCCAGGACAGGAGTTTACCCCTCCACTTT; CDR3 protein: CASSVQDRSLPLHF
clone size: many; D gene: -; J gene: TRBJ2-2; V gene: TRBV5-1; CDR3 DNA: TGCGCCAGCAACCCGGGGCTGAACACCGGGGAGCTGTTTTTT; CDR3 protein: CASNPGLNTGELFF
clone size: many; D gene: TRBD1; J gene: TRBJ1-2; V gene: TRBV20-1; CDR3 DNA: TGCAGTGCTAGTGAGGGGGCGGGCGGCTACACCTTC; CDR3 protein: CSASEGAGGYTF
clone size: -; D gene: -; J gene: TRBJ1-1; V gene: TRBV7-8; CDR3 DNA: TGTGCCAGCAGCTTAGTTTCGGCCTATGAAGCTTTCTTT; CDR3 protein: CASSLVSAYEAFF
clone size: -; D gene: -; J gene: TRBJ2-5; V gene: TRBV6-1; CDR3 DNA: TGTGCCAGCAGTGAGGGAACGGGGCTAGAGACCCAGTACTTC; CDR3 protein: CASSEGTGLETQYF
clone size: -; D gene: -; J gene: TRBJ1-1; V gene: TRBV7-9; CDR3 DNA: TGTGCCAGCAGCTTAGGGACCTCTTCTGAAGCTTTCTTT; CDR3 protein: CASSLGTSSEAFF